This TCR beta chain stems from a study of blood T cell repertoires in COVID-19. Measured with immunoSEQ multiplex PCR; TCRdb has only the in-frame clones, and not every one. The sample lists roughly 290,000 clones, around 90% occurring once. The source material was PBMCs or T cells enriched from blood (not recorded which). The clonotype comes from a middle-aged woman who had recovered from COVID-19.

DNA for the CDR3: TGTGCCAGCTCCCCCGGGACAGGGAATATTGGAGCTTTCTTT. This codes for CASSPGTGNIGAFF. The chain combines TRBV18 with TRBJ1-1; 9 nucleotides agree with TRBD1. This CDR3 region has 14 residues. V was clipped by 6 bases and J by 10 bases; unmatched bases: 12. The germline V gene has CDR1 KGHSH and CDR2 LQKENI.